The 27 T cell receptor beta chains given below trace back to one sample, sequenced in a study of CD8 T cells in ankylosing spondylitis. Using its own MiXCR run on the 5' RACE reads, TCRdb lists one record per CDR3 protein. In the table there are 200,000 or so distinct CDR3 sequences, 10% to 15% of which are singletons. The sequencing sample was made of blood, either unsorted or a sorted T cell fraction (not recorded which). All receptors derive from a female donor with ankylosing spondylitis or in good health (not recorded which).

The J gene is TRBJ2-2, the V gene TRBV6-2 or TRBV6-3, with D perhaps TRBD2 (5 bases). The germline gives CDR1 MNHEY, CDR2 SVGEGT. V lost 2 bases, J lost 1 base, and 14 bases lay in between. This CDR3 has 17 amino acids. CDR3 in amino acids: CASSYRAALGNTGELFF. CDR3 nucleotides: TGTGCCAGCAGTTACCGAGCGGCACTAGGGAACACCGGGGAGCTGTTTTTT.

This clonotype appeared a few times. V gene TRBV7-6 combines with J gene TRBJ2-7; 8 nucleotides match TRBD2. The CDR3 length is 17 residues. V dropped 5 bases and J dropped 2; count of bases not matched to a gene: 14. The germline V gene has CDR1 SGHVS and CDR2 FNYEAQ. CDR3 loop: CASSLLVGTSGTYEQYF. Written as DNA, the CDR3 is TGTGCCAGCAGCCTTCTTGTAGGTACTAGCGGAACCTACGAGCAGTACTTC.

This clonotype has a handful of counts. The genes are TRBV11-1 and TRBJ1-2; 9 bases fit TRBD1. V gave up 5 bases and J gave up 3 bases; unmatched junction bases: 19. Germline CDR1 is SGHAT and CDR2 is FQDESV (reference sequence). The CDR3 covers 19 residues. The CDR3 loop reads CASSRSGTGLTLVDYGYTF. The DNA of the CDR3 is TGTGCCAGCAGCCGATCCGGGACAGGGCTAACTTTGGTAGACTATGGCTACACCTTC.

CDR3 region: CASSPNSGAMSGYTF. DNA of the CDR3: TGTGCCAGCAGCCCTAATTCCGGGGCGATGAGCGGCTACACCTTC. This chain links TRBV5-4 with TRBJ1-2; possible D gene TRBD1, 5 bases. The CDR3 loop spans 15 amino acids. Germline lookup yields CDR1 SGHNT and CDR2 YYREEE (reference sequence). The ends were cut back, 4 bases at V and 8 bases at J, with 21 bases in the middle.

This clonotype turned up a few times. The chain has TRBV7-9 and TRBJ2-7, with D unresolved. V gave up 0 bases and J gave up 3 bases, with 18 bases separating them. This CDR3 contains 17 residues. Germline values: CDR1 SEHNR, CDR2 FQNEAQ (reference sequence). CDR3 sequence: CASSLALDLRTVYEQYF. In DNA, the CDR3 is TGTGCCAGCAGCTTAGCGCTAGATCTAAGGACCGTCTACGAGCAGTACTTC.

Many counts were recorded for this clonotype. The chain links TRBV9 to TRBJ1-1; D remains ambiguous. CDR3 length equals 13 residues. Deletions cut 2 bases from V and 4 bases from J, with 9 bases between. Germline V gene lookup returns CDR1 SGDLS and CDR2 YYNGEE. The CDR3 loop reads CASSVEPVTEAFF. DNA for the CDR3: TGTGCCAGCAGCGTGGAGCCCGTCACTGAAGCTTTCTTT.

This clonotype showed up many times. The CDR3 nucleotides read TGTGCCAGCAGCTCCACGGGACAGGGCACAGATACGCAGTATTTT. The encoded protein is CASSSTGQGTDTQYF. The chain has TRBV28 and TRBJ2-3, with 8 positions matching TRBD1. V dropped 6 bases and J dropped 1; count of bases not matched to a gene: 6. CDR1 and CDR2 (germline): MDHEN, SYDVKM. The CDR3 contains 15 residues.

There are many counts of this clonotype. This chain links TRBV7-9 with TRBJ1-5, with TRBD1 matching over 7 bases. This CDR3 contains 15 residues. Unmatched junction bases numbered 7, after V lost 5 bases and J lost 3 bases. CDR1 SEHNR and CDR2 FQNEAQ come from the germline V gene (reference sequence). This chain's CDR3 is CASSPTGRDNQPQHF. For the CDR3, the DNA is TGTGCCAGCAGCCCGACAGGGCGGGACAATCAGCCCCAGCATTTT.

This clonotype occurred many times. The chain links TRBV5-5 to TRBJ1-1, with a tentative D call TRBD1 (5 bases). The CDR3 sequence is 15 residues long. Per germline, CDR1 SGHKS and CDR2 YYEKEE (reference sequence). V was pared by 0 bases and J by 4 bases, with 13 bases between. The CDR3 nucleotides are TGTGCCAGCAGCTTGGTGCTTTCACAGGCCACTGAAGCTTTCTTT. Translated, it gives CASSLVLSQATEAFF.

This clonotype appeared many times. V and J are TRBV20-1 and TRBJ2-1; D tentatively reads TRBD1 or TRBD2 (6 bases each). Germline values: CDR1 DFQATT, CDR2 SNEGSKA (reference sequence). There are 13 residues in the CDR3. Trimming cost V 5 bases and J 8 bases, with 16 bases left between them. The CDR3 sequence: CSAPKTRGDEQFF. CDR3 coding DNA: TGCAGTGCTCCTAAAACTAGGGGGGATGAGCAGTTCTTC.

The table lists this clonotype with many counts. The chain links TRBV27 to TRBJ1-5; D remains unclear. CDR3 length: 16 residues. Germline V gene lookup returns CDR1 MNHEY and CDR2 SMNVEV (reference sequence). The V end was cut by 4 bases, the J end by 2 bases, with 15 bases between. CDR3 amino acids: CASSYPDASRNQPQHF. The CDR3 DNA reads TGTGCCAGCAGTTACCCGGACGCTTCCCGCAATCAGCCCCAGCATTTT.

The sample holds a few counts of this clonotype. V usage is TRBV29-1 and J usage is TRBJ1-1; no definite D call. The CDR3 loop spans 15 amino acids. V was trimmed by 4 bases and J by 0 bases, leaving 15 bases between them. Germline CDR1 reads SQVTM; CDR2 reads ANQGSEA. The CDR3 nucleotides read TGCAGCGTTGTCTCCGGGTCCCACATGAACACTGAAGCTTTCTTT. Its protein product is CSVVSGSHMNTEAFF.

As regards this clonotype: A much bigger clone sits one base away, suggesting this may be a read error. This sequence joins TRBV7-9 and TRBJ2-2; TRBD1 aligns across 9 bases. Looked up from germline, CDR1 is SEHNR and CDR2 is FQNEAQ (reference sequence). This CDR3 is built from 13 residues. The CDR3 nucleotides are TGTGTCAGCAGCCGGACAGGGGCCGGGGAGCTGTTTTTT. Amino acids: CVSSRTGAGELFF. Variable domain in full (rest from reference TRBV7-9 and TRBJ2-2): DTGVSQNPRHKITKRGQNVTFRCDPISEHNRLYWYRQTLGQGPEFLTYFQNEAQLEKSRLLSDRFSAERPKGSFSTLEIQRTEQGDSAMYLCVSSRTGAGELFFGEGSRLTVL.

In its sample, this clonotype was seen many times. The rearrangement links TRBV7-2 to TRBJ2-7, with D possibly matching TRBD1 (5 bases). Per germline, CDR1 SGHTA and CDR2 FQGNSA. Trimming removed 8 bases from V and 0 bases from J, with 14 bases in between. The CDR3 loop spans 14 amino acids. This CDR3 reads CASGLRQSSYEQYF. The CDR3 nucleotides read TGTGCCAGCGGCCTCAGACAGAGCTCCTACGAGCAGTACTTC. Complete variable domain (other parts from reference TRBV7-2 and TRBJ2-7): GAGVSQSPSNKVTEKGKDVELRCDPISGHTALYWYRQSLGQGLEFLIYFQGNSAPDKSGLPSDRFSAERTGGSVSTLTIQRTQQEDSAVYLCASGLRQSSYEQYFGPGTRLTVT.

This clonotype has a count of ten or more. V gene TRBV6-2 or TRBV6-3 combines with J gene TRBJ1-4; D might be TRBD1 (5 bases). The CDR3 has 14 residues. The germline CDR1 and CDR2 sequences are MNHEY and SVGEGT. Trimming cost V 2 bases and J 4 bases, with 8 bases left between them. CDR3 in amino acids: CASSYGGSNEKLFF. CDR3 nucleotides: TGTGCCAGCAGTTACGGGGGGAGTAATGAAAAACTGTTTTTT.

This chain links TRBV19 with TRBJ2-7, with TRBD1 matching over 8 bases. This CDR3 contains 14 residues. CDR1 and CDR2 (germline): LNHDA, SQIVND (reference sequence). V lost 4 bases to trimming and J lost 5 bases; unmatched junction nucleotides: 7. The CDR3 loop is CASSTWDRSNEQYF. In DNA, the CDR3 is TGTGCCAGTAGTACCTGGGACAGGTCGAACGAGCAGTACTTC.

The sample holds many counts of this clonotype. V gene TRBV5-1 combines with J gene TRBJ2-2, with 10 bases that match TRBD2. The J segment lost 1 base and the V segment lost 5 bases, leaving 2 bases of the junction unmatched. This CDR3 contains 15 residues. CDR1 SGHRS and CDR2 YFSETQ come from the germline V gene. The CDR3 coding sequence is TGCGCCAGCAGTGAGCGGGAGGGGAACACCGGGGAGCTGTTTTTT. Translating gives CASSEREGNTGELFF.

The chain is built from TRBV6-5 and TRBJ1-2; the D gene is possibly TRBD1 (5 bases). Germline V gene data show CDR1 as MNHEY and CDR2 as SVGAGI. The CDR3 is made up of 13 amino acids. V lost 2 bases, J lost 8 bases, and 12 bases lay in between. This CDR3 reads CASSYGGSAGYTF. Here the CDR3 DNA reads TGTGCCAGCAGTTACGGGGGATCCGCGGGCTACACCTTC.

A word on this clonotype: This may come from a read error, since a much larger clone is one base off. The V and J genes are TRBV12-3 or TRBV12-4 and TRBJ2-7; the match to TRBD1 covers 7 bases. CDR3 length: 14 residues. The CDR3 protein is CTSSQTGNPYEQYF. Here the CDR3 DNA reads TGTACCAGCAGCCAGACAGGGAATCCCTACGAGCAGTACTTC.

This chain joins TRBV7-9 and TRBJ2-7; D is perhaps TRBD1 or TRBD2 (5 bases each). Germline-derived CDR1 and CDR2 are SEHNR and FQNEAQ (reference sequence). The CDR3 is 14 amino acids. The germline V and J ends were trimmed by 1 base and 7 bases, with 14 bases remaining between them. The chain's CDR3 is CASSLEGSLREQYF. In nucleotides, the CDR3 is TGTGCCAGCAGCTTAGAGGGGAGTCTACGGGAGCAGTACTTC. Filled out from reference TRBV7-9 and TRBJ2-7, the complete variable domain reads DTGVSQNPRHKITKRGQNVTFRCDPISEHNRLYWYRQTLGQGPEFLTYFQNEAQLEKSRLLSDRFSAERPKGSFSTLEIQRTEQGDSAMYLCASSLEGSLREQYFGPGTRLTVT.

This clonotype was detected ten times or more. The chain recombines TRBV4-3 with TRBJ1-6, with 10 positions matching TRBD1. The CDR3 is made up of 14 amino acids. V shed 4 bases and J 10 bases; nucleotides not matched to a gene: 4. Germline-derived CDR1 and CDR2 are LGHNA and YSLEER. Written as DNA, the CDR3 is TGCGCCAGCAGCCGGGACAGGGGATTGTCACCCCTCCACTTT. Amino acids: CASSRDRGLSPLHF.

In its sample, this clonotype was seen a few times. Relative to the germline gene, one junction end is altered; a read error may explain this. V and J are TRBV6-2 or TRBV6-3 and TRBJ2-5; D possibly corresponds to TRBD2 (5 bases). The CDR3 is 12 residues long. CDR1 is MNHEY and CDR2 is SVGEGT in the germline V gene. The CDR3 here is CASRDSTQTLYF. CDR3 in DNA: TGTGCCAGCAGGGACTCGACCCAAACCCTGTACTTC.

The rearrangement uses TRBV7-2 and TRBJ2-1; D remains unclear. This CDR3 is 12 amino acids long. CDR1 and CDR2 from the germline V gene are SGHTA and FQGNSA. Trimming removed 0 bases from V and 9 bases from J, with 6 bases in between. The DNA of the CDR3 is TGTGCCAGCAGCTTAGCGGTGGGTGAGCAGTTCTTC. Amino acid sequence: CASSLAVGEQFF.

This clonotype was counted between two and nine times. The genes are TRBV20-1 and TRBJ2-7, with D hard to call. V was trimmed by 7 bases and J by 3 bases, leaving 19 bases between them. The CDR3 consists of 14 residues. Germline V gives CDR1 DFQATT, CDR2 SNEGSKA (reference sequence). The CDR3 DNA sequence: TGCAGTGTCCGCGAAGGCCGACGAATCTACGAGCAGTACTTC. As protein: CSVREGRRIYEQYF.

The genes are TRBV20-1 and TRBJ2-5, with 13 bases lining up with TRBD2. Germline V gives CDR1 DFQATT, CDR2 SNEGSKA (reference sequence). The CDR3 length is 14 residues. V gave up 5 bases and J gave up 6 bases; unmatched junction bases: 6. CDR3 in DNA: TGCAGTGCTGGAGGACTAGCGGGAGTCAAGACCCAGTACTTC. Encoded protein: CSAGGLAGVKTQYF.

The rearrangement links TRBV7-2 to TRBJ2-2, with D perhaps TRBD2 (5 bases). Germline values: CDR1 SGHTA, CDR2 FQGNSA. V lost 5 bases and J lost 0, with 10 bases in between. This CDR3 spans 15 amino acids. CDR3 protein: CASSRTGTNTGELFF. The CDR3, as DNA: TGTGCCAGCAGCCGGACGGGGACGAACACCGGGGAGCTGTTTTTT.

As for this clonotype: A much larger clone differs by one base, so this may be a read error. The DNA is omitted, as the CDR3 cannot be located on it reliably, and the CDR3 follows TCRdb's listing. The CDR3 protein is CASSSSGSNTEAFF. This chain uses TRBV5-1 with TRBJ1-1. Looked up from germline, CDR1 is SGHRS and CDR2 is YFSETQ. A total of 14 residues make up the CDR3, ends included.